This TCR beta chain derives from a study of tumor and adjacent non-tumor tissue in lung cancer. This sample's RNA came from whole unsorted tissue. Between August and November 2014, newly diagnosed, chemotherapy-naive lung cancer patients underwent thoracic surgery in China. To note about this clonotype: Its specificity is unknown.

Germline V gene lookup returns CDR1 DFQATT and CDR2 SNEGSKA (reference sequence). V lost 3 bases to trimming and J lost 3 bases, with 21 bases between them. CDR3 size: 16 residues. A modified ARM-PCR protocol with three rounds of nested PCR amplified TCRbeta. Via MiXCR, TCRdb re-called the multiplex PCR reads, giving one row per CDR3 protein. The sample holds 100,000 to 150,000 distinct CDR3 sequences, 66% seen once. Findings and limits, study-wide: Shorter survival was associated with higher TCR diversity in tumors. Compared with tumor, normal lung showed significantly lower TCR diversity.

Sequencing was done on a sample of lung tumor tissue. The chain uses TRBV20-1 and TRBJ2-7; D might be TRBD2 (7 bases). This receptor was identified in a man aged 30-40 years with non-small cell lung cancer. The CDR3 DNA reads TGCAGTGCTAGTGGCGGAGGGGGGGGCATTGTCTACGAGCAGTACTTC. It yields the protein CSASGGGGGIVYEQYF.